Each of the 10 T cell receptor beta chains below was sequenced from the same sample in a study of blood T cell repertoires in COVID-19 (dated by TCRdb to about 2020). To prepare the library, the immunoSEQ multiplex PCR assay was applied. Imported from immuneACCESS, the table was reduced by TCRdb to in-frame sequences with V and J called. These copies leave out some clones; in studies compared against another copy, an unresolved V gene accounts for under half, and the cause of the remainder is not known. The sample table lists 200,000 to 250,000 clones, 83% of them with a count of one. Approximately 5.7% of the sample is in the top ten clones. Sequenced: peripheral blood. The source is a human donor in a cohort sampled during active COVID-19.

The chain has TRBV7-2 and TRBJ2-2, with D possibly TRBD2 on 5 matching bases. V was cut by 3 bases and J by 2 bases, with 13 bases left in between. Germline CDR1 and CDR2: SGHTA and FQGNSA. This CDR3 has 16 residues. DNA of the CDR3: TGTGCCAGCAGCTTTACCCCGGGAACTAACACCGGGGAGCTGTTTTTT. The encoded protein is CASSFTPGTNTGELFF.

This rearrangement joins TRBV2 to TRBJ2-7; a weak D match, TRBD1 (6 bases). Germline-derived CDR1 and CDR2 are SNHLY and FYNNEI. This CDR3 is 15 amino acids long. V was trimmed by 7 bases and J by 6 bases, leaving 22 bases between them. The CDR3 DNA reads TGTGCCAGCACCGAGGGGGTGATTGGGTTCGTCGAGCAGTACTTC. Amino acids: CASTEGVIGFVEQYF.

The CDR3 is CASSPTEVNEQFF. The CDR3 region has the DNA TGTGCCAGCAGTCCGACAGAGGTAAATGAGCAGTTCTTC. The V call is TRBV27, the J call TRBJ2-1; D may be TRBD1 (5 bases). CDR3 length: 13 amino acids. The germline CDR1 and CDR2 sequences are MNHEY and SMNVEV (reference sequence). The V gene lost 5 bases and the J gene lost 7 bases, with 12 bases spanning the gap.

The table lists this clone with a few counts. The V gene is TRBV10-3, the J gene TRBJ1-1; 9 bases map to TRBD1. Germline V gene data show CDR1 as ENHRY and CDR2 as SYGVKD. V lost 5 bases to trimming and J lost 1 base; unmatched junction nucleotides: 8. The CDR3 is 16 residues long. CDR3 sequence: CAISPGTGLKNTEAFF. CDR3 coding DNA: TGTGCCATCAGTCCCGGGACAGGGCTTAAGAACACTGAAGCTTTCTTT.

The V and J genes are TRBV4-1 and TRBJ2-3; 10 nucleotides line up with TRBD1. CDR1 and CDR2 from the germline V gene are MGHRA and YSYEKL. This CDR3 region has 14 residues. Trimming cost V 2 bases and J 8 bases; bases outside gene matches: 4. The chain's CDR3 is CASSQWDRGGTQYF. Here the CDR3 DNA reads TGCGCCAGCAGCCAATGGGACAGGGGAGGTACGCAGTATTTT.

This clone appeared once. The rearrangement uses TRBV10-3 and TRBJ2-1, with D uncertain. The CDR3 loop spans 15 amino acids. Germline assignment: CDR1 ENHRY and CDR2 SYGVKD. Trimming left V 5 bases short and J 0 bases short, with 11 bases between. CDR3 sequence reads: CAISSRGGSYNEQFF. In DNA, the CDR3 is TGTGCCATCAGTAGTCGCGGCGGCTCCTACAATGAGCAGTTCTTC.

The CDR3 region is CAWTPRGGTGNRNEQYF. CDR3 DNA sequence: TGTGCCTGGACCCCCCGCGGAGGGACAGGGAACCGGAACGAGCAGTACTTC. The chain links TRBV30 to TRBJ2-7, with 9 positions matching TRBD1. Germline values: CDR1 GTSNPN, CDR2 SVGIG (reference sequence). Trimming took 4 bases from V and 5 from J; bases not matched to a gene: 18. The CDR3 is made up of 17 amino acids.

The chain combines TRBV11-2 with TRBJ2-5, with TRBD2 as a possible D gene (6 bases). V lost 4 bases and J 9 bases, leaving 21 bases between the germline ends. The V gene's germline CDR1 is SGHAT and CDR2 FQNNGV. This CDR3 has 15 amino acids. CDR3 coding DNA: TGTGCCAGCAGCTCAGGCGGGGTCTCTCGTGGGGCCCAGTACTTC. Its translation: CASSSGGVSRGAQYF.

CDR3 DNA: TGTGCCAGCAGTGAAAGGACAGAGTATGGCTACACCTTC. Its translation is CASSERTEYGYTF. The genes are TRBV6-1 and TRBJ1-2; TRBD1 is a possible D gene (6 bases). Germline values: CDR1 MNHNS, CDR2 SASEGT. V was pared by 2 bases and J by 5 bases, with 9 bases between. This CDR3 is built from 13 residues.

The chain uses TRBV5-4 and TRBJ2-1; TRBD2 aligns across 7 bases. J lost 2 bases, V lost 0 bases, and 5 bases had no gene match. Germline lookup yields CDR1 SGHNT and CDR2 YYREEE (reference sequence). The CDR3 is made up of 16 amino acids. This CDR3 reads CASSLAKRGAYNEQFF. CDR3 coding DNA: TGTGCCAGCAGCTTGGCCAAACGGGGGGCCTACAATGAGCAGTTCTTC.